This TCR beta chain is from a study of cytomegalovirus exposure and HLA in healthy donors. The PCR made use of 60 Vbeta and 13 Jbeta primers. Only in-frame clones appear in the TCRdb table, and some are missing; sequencing was by immunoSEQ multiplex PCR. This sample has about 140,000 clones, with 79% found just once. Germline V lookup: CDR1 SGHTA, CDR2 FQGNSA. V lost 6 bases to trimming and J lost 6 bases; unmatched junction nucleotides: 10. The CDR3 has 14 residues. This chain joins TRBV7-2 and TRBJ1-2; 7 bases match TRBD1. The clonotype originates from a young man in good health and CMV-seronegative. The sequenced sample was PBMCs. The CDR3 region has the DNA TGTGCCAGCAGATTCGCCGGACAGGTGGATGGCTACACCTTC. This codes for CASRFAGQVDGYTF.